This T cell receptor (beta chain) was documented in a study of brain T cells in children with intractable seizures. The sequenced cases were selected for having the highest brain T cell transcript signatures. At least one anti-epileptic drug was given before surgery. Whole-study findings and limits: Viral specificity was inferred only from CDR3 similarity; HCMV serostatus was unknown. Pre- and post-surgery blood differed in depth, so pre-surgery absences may be undersampling.

With regard to this clone: Its target is unknown.

Sequenced by immunoSEQ multiplex PCR; TCRdb stores in-frame clones only, minus some. The sample carries around 100,000 clones, 85% to 95% recorded once. V lost 1 base to trimming and J lost 0 bases, with 10 bases between them. Looked up from germline, CDR1 is SGHRS and CDR2 is YFSETQ. The CDR3 is 15 residues long. The TCR originated in a boy younger than two with hemimegalencephaly and intractable seizures. The V gene is TRBV5-1, the J gene TRBJ1-2; possible D gene TRBD1, 6 bases. This specimen was peripheral blood, taken at surgery. The CDR3 is CASSLSGTTNYGYTF. CDR3 sequence (DNA): TGCGCCAGCAGCTTGTCGGGGACAACTAACTATGGCTACACCTTC.